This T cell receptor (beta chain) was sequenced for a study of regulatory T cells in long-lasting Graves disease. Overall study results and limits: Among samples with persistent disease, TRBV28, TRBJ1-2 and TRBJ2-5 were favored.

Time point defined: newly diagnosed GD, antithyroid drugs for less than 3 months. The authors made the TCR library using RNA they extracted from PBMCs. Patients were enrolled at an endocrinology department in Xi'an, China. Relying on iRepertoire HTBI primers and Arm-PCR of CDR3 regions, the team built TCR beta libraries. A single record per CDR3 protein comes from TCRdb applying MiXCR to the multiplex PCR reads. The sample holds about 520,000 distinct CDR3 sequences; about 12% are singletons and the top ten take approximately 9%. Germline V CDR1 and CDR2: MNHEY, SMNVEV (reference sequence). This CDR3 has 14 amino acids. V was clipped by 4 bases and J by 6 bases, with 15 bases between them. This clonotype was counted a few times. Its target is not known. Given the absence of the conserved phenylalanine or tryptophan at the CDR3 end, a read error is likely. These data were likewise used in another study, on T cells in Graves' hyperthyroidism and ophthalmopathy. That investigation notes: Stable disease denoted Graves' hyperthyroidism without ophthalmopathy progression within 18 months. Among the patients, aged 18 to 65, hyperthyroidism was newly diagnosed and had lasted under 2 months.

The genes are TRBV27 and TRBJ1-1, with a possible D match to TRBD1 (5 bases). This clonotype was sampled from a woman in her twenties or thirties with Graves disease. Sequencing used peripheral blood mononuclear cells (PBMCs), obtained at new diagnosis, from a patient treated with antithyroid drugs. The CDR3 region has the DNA TGTGCCAGCAGTTCCCCTTTGGCGGGACCTGAAGCTTTCCTT. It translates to CASSSPLAGPEAFL.